This TCR beta chain appears in the sequencing data of a study of blood T cell repertoires in COVID-19. Study summary: Samples taken during acute and convalescent COVID-19 were collected in the United States, Italy and Spain. Nucleic acid was either cDNA or gDNA, and it came from T cells, B-cell-depleted T cells, or PBMCs.

The CDR3 totals 15 residues. Per the germline V gene, CDR1 is MNHNY and CDR2 is SVGAGI (reference sequence). V was clipped by 4 bases and J by 3 bases; unmatched bases: 8. Only in-frame clones appear in the TCRdb table, and some are missing; sequencing was by immunoSEQ multiplex PCR. The data hold 280,000 or so clones, with about 87% observed a single time. This sequence was found in a woman under 40 who had recovered from COVID-19. The sequencing sample was made of peripheral blood. This sequence joins TRBV6-6 and TRBJ1-2, with 7 bases aligning to TRBD1. The CDR3 here is CASSSRGRGDYGYTF. In nucleotides, the CDR3 is TGTGCCAGCAGTTCCCGGGGCAGGGGGGACTATGGCTACACCTTC.